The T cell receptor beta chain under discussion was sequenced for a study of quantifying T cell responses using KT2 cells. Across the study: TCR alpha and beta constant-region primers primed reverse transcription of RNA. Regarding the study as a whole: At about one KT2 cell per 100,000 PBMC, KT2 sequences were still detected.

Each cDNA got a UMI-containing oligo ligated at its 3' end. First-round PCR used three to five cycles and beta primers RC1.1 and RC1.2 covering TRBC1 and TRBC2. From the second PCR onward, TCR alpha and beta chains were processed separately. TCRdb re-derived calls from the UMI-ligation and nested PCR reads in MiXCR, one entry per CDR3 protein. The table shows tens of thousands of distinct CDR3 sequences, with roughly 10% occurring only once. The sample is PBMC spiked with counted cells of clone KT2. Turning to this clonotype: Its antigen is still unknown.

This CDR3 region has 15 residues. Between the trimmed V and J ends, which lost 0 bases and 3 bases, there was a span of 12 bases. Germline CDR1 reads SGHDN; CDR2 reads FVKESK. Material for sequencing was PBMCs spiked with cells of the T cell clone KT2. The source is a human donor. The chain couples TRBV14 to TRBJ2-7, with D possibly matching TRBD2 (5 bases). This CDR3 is CASSQDASGYYEQYF. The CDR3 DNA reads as TGTGCCAGCAGCCAAGACGCAAGCGGATACTACGAGCAGTACTTC.